Shown below are 17 T cell receptor beta chains from a single sample sequenced in a study of T cell clonality in common variable immunodeficiency. Measured with immunoSEQ multiplex PCR; TCRdb has only the in-frame clones, and not every one. This repertoire holds about 42,000 clones, and none appear only once. Which antigens these TCRs recognize remains unknown. Study-wide findings and caveats: Reportedly, TCR beta sequences from common variable immunodeficiency showed fewer deletions and N-nucleotide insertions.

The sample was peripheral blood mononuclear cells. These receptors were collected from a human donor with common variable immunodeficiency.

About this clone itself: The read stops 3 residues short of the end of the CDR3; the missing end is completed from the germline J gene. The rearrangement links TRBV5-1 to TRBJ2-5; 11 nucleotides match TRBD2. Trimming cost V 4 bases and J 4 bases; bases outside gene matches: 6. The germline V gene has CDR1 SGHRS and CDR2 YFSETQ. There are 15 residues in the CDR3. CDR3 sequence: CASSPNSGRGETQYF. CDR3 bases read: TGCGCCAGCAGCCCCAATAGCGGGAGGGGAGAGACC.

This clone appeared many times. CDR3 sequence: CSPFGGVSMNTEAFF. The DNA read from the CDR3 is TGCAGTCCCTTCGGGGGGGTTTCGATGAACACTGAA. The chain joins TRBV20-1 to TRBJ1-1, with a tentative D call TRBD1 (5 bases). The read ends 3 residues shy of where the CDR3 ends; the end is completed using the germline J gene. The CDR3 is 15 amino acids. V shed 8 bases and J shed 0 bases, with 19 bases lying between them. CDR1 DFQATT and CDR2 SNEGSKA come from the germline V gene (reference sequence).

Only a few counts were recorded for this clone. Coverage ceases 3 residues before the CDR3 finishes, and the germline J gene fills in the end. The chain uses TRBV5-1 and TRBJ2-7; 12 bases align to TRBD2. This CDR3 is built from 14 residues. The V gene's germline CDR1 is SGHRS and CDR2 YFSETQ. J was trimmed by 2 bases and V by 4 bases; bases with no gene match: 1. CDR3 protein: CASSRTSGTYEQYF. CDR3 DNA, as far as it was read: TGCGCCAGCAGCCGGACTAGCGGGACCTACGAG.

This clone was observed many times. The observed sequence ends 3 residues before the CDR3 terminus, with the missing tail filled in from the germline J gene. This chain links TRBV5-4 with TRBJ1-4; 8 bases line up with TRBD1. The CDR3 extends over 15 amino acids. Germline V lookup: CDR1 SGHNT, CDR2 YYREEE (reference sequence). V dropped 4 bases and J dropped 7; count of bases not matched to a gene: 9. CDR3 in amino acids: CASSVDREGVEKLFF. The DNA read from the CDR3 is TGTGCCAGCAGCGTGGACAGGGAGGGGGTTGAAAAA.

This clone was observed many times. Read sequence stops 3 residues before the CDR3 end, and the germline J gene provides the missing end. The J gene is TRBJ2-5, the V gene TRBV7-7; the D gene is possibly TRBD2 (6 bases). Trimming cost V 5 bases and J 7 bases, with 23 bases left between them. The CDR3 has 16 amino acids. CDR1 is SSHAT and CDR2 is FNYEAQ in the germline V gene (reference sequence). The CDR3 protein is CASSRGLPPSSGTQYF. The sequenced part of the CDR3 DNA is TGTGCCAGCAGCAGGGGACTCCCGCCCTCAAGTGGGACC.

This clone was recorded many times. The read terminates 3 residues ahead of where the CDR3 ends, so the germline J gene completes it. The chain joins TRBV19 to TRBJ2-1; D uncertain. Trimming took 7 bases from V and 2 from J, leaving 3 bases between them. Germline V gene lookup returns CDR1 LNHDA and CDR2 SQIVND (reference sequence). There are 11 residues in the CDR3. CDR3 loop: CASTAYNEQFF. The covered CDR3 bases are TGTGCCAGTACGGCCTACAATGAG. Complete variable domain (other parts from reference TRBV19 and TRBJ2-1): DGGITQSPKYLFRKEGQNVTLSCEQNLNHDAMYWYRQDPGQGLRLIYYSQIVNDFQKGDIAEGYSVSREKKESFPLTVTSAQKNPTAFYLCASTAYNEQFFGPGTRLTVL.

As to this clone: The sequenced fragment ends 3 residues before the CDR3 boundary, so the rest is inferred from the germline J gene. The V and J genes are TRBV19 and TRBJ2-3; 8 bases are shared with TRBD2. The CDR3 spans 15 residues. Germline-derived CDR1 and CDR2 are LNHDA and SQIVND (reference sequence). Losses at the gene ends were 7 bases for V and 4 bases for J; bases not matched to a gene: 10. The sequenced CDR3 bases are TGTGCCAGTACCGTAGCGGGGCTGGCTGCAGATACG. Amino acids: CASTVAGLAADT. From start to end, the CDR3 is CASTVAGLAADTQYF.

The table lists this clone with a few counts. The read is 3 residues too short to cover the CDR3 end, so that end is filled in from the germline J gene. V is TRBV30 and J is TRBJ2-3; 9 bases map to TRBD1. Germline CDR1 reads GTSNPN; CDR2 reads SVGIG (reference sequence). This CDR3 has 15 amino acids. The ends lost 5 bases at V and 2 bases at J; junction bases unmatched: 8. The CDR3 region is CAWGAGQGSTDTQYF. The covered CDR3 bases are TGTGCCTGGGGTGCGGGACAGGGATCCACAGATACG.

At least ten counts were recorded for this clone. Partial CDR3 DNA: TGCGCCAGCAGCCAGAAGACTAGCGGGGTCTACAATGAG. Translation: CASSQKTSGVYNE. The whole CDR3 sequence is CASSQKTSGVYNEQFF. This rearrangement joins TRBV4-1 to TRBJ2-1; 11 bases are shared with TRBD2. Sequencing ends 3 residues short of the CDR3 end; the germline J gene provides the rest. The CDR3 spans 16 residues. The germline V gene encodes CDR1 MGHRA and CDR2 YSYEKL. The V gene end was trimmed by 3 bases and the J gene end by 3 bases; junction bases not matched to a gene: 4.

This clone appeared a few times. The CDR3 end is not reached by the read, which stops 3 residues before it; the germline J gene fills it in. The V call is TRBV30, the J call TRBJ2-1; 9 positions match TRBD1. V was clipped by 2 bases and J by 0 bases; unmatched bases: 5. Germline CDR1 is GTSNPN and CDR2 is SVGIG (reference sequence). The CDR3 consists of 16 residues. Partial CDR3 DNA: TGTGCCTGGAGTAGGGACAGGGAATTCTCCTACAATGAG. It codes for CAWSRDREFSYNE. In full, the CDR3 is CAWSRDREFSYNEQFF.

A word on this clone: The read falls 3 residues short of the CDR3 end, and the missing part is taken from the germline J gene. This sequence joins TRBV6-2 or TRBV6-3 and TRBJ2-7; tentatively, D is TRBD2 (7 bases). The CDR3 has 16 amino acids. V lost 4 bases, J lost 1 base, and 17 bases lay in between. Germline values: CDR1 MNHEY, CDR2 SVGEGT. The DNA read from the CDR3 is TGTGCCAGCAGTTGGGTCCGGGGGGACATATCCTACGAG. This gives the protein CASSWVRGDISYE. From start to end, the CDR3 is CASSWVRGDISYEQYF.

Turning to this clone: The read ends 3 residues before the CDR3 terminus; that terminus is restored from the germline J gene. The chain uses TRBV19 and TRBJ2-5; 12 bases are shared with TRBD2. The germline V gene has CDR1 LNHDA and CDR2 SQIVND (reference sequence). CDR3 length equals 15 residues. V lost 5 bases, J lost 4 bases, and 5 bases stayed unmatched. CDR3 in amino acids: CASSPQLAGGETQYF. The DNA read from the CDR3 is TGTGCCAGTAGTCCACAACTAGCGGGGGGAGAGACC.

This clone was counted many times. Read coverage stops 3 residues before the CDR3 terminus; the germline J gene supplies the remainder. The chain recombines TRBV20-1 with TRBJ2-1; the match to TRBD2 covers 13 bases. Trimming cost V 6 bases and J 2 bases; bases outside gene matches: 4. CDR3 length equals 15 residues. The germline CDR1 and CDR2 sequences are DFQATT and SNEGSKA (reference sequence). The sequenced CDR3 bases are TGCAGTGCACCGGGACTAGCGGGAACCTACAATGAG. Protein: CSAPGLAGTYNE. In full, the CDR3 is CSAPGLAGTYNEQFF.

This clone was picked up a small number of times. The read halts 3 residues ahead of the CDR3 end, with the missing end drawn from the germline J gene. This chain links TRBV7-9 with TRBJ1-6, with TRBD1 matching 8 bases. The V segment lost 5 bases and the J segment 9 bases; nucleotides outside the gene matches: 6. Germline V CDR1 and CDR2: SEHNR, FQNEAQ (reference sequence). This CDR3 comprises 14 residues. The CDR3 is CASSGTGRGSPLHF. CDR3 DNA, as far as it was read: TGTGCCAGCAGCGGGACAGGCCGGGGTTCACCC.

CDR3: CASSTGTGRYEQYF. Incomplete CDR3 DNA: TGCGCCAGCAGCACCGGGACAGGGCGGTACGAG. V is TRBV5-1 and J is TRBJ2-7; 9 bases align to TRBD1. From the germline J gene comes the end of the CDR3, since the read stops 3 residues before it. The ends lost 4 bases at V and 4 bases at J; junction bases unmatched: 6. The CDR3 consists of 14 residues. Per the germline V gene, CDR1 is SGHRS and CDR2 is YFSETQ.

In its sample, this clone was seen a few times. The sequence runs out 3 residues before the end of the CDR3; the remainder is reconstructed from the germline J gene. J is TRBJ2-7 and V is TRBV7-9, with D perhaps matching TRBD1 (5 bases). The CDR3 spans 15 residues. V dropped 4 bases and J dropped 4 bases, with 17 bases sitting between them. Per the germline V gene, CDR1 is SEHNR and CDR2 is FQNEAQ (reference sequence). The covered CDR3 bases are TGTGCCAGCAGCTCCGAGGTGGGGCCCCCATACGAG. Amino acids: CASSSEVGPPYE. The entire CDR3 is CASSSEVGPPYEQYF.

This clone has at least ten counts. The read ends 3 residues early relative to the CDR3; the germline J gene fills the gap. The V call is TRBV14, the J call TRBJ2-1; 14 bases agree with TRBD2. The CDR3 runs to 17 residues. J was trimmed by 2 bases and V by 4 bases; bases with no gene match: 4. The germline V gene has CDR1 SGHDN and CDR2 FVKESK. The part of the CDR3 DNA that was read is TGTGCCAGCAGCCGGCTGACTAGCGGGGGGGCCTACAATGAG. Residues: CASSRLTSGGAYNE. In full, the CDR3 is CASSRLTSGGAYNEQFF. Together with reference TRBV14 and TRBJ2-1, the CDR3 gives the full variable domain: EAGVTQFPSHSVIEKGQTVTLRCDPISGHDNLYWYRRVMGKEIKFLLHFVKESKQDESGMPNNRFLAERTGGTYSTLKVQPAELEDSGVYFCASSRLTSGGAYNEQFFGPGTRLTVL.